The rows below give T cell receptor beta chains drawn from one sample of a study of T cell changes during pregnancy in multiple sclerosis. Sequencing used immunoSEQ multiplex PCR; TCRdb keeps in-frame clones, though not all of them. Of about 36,000 clones listed, 93% are singletons. Sequencing used CD4+ T cells from peripheral blood mononuclear cells, obtained in the first trimester of pregnancy. All receptors come from a female donor with multiple sclerosis, enrolled in a pregnancy study. The CDR3 runs from the conserved cysteine through the conserved F or W. Where a row states a size, it is once, few, many or the class of an expanded clone; other rows omit it.

- | TRBV7-2 | CASSETTGSYNEQFF
- | TRBV5-1 | CASSSGLAGGPLETQYF
- | TRBV2 | CASSLQHTREGSYEQYF
- | TRBV2 | CASSEDATDTQYF
- | TRBV2 | CASSEGDRGPNEQFF
- | TRBV5-4 | CASSLEVPRTGGYTF
- | TRBV9 | CASGAGLGQPQHF
- | TRBV19 | CASARGWGETQYF
few | TRBV5-1 | CASSKDRGSSYEQYF
- | TRBV2 | CASTPGGGQGLTYEQYF
- | TRBV30 | CAWRGGQGQETQYF
- | TRBV2 | CASTNPGFSNQPQHF
- | TRBV7-2 | CASSFPIWGGATGELFF
- | TRBV14 | CASKGTSGGTDTQYF
- | TRBV2 | CASQVGTSSYEQYF
- | TRBV14 | CASSHVRQGNEKLFF
- | TRBV6-1 | CASSGTVQNYGYTF
- | TRBV5-1 | CASSLLDRGPQETQYF
- | TRBV2 | CASMLRGEKLFF
- | TRBV7-9 | CASSLEAGEQYF
- | TRBV7-2 | CASTVRDRGTGNTIYF
- | TRBV30 | CAWSAPSPRSYNSPLHF
once | TRBV19 | CASSMGTGVGNQPQHF
- | TRBV7-9 | CASSLGTGSYGYTF